This T cell receptor beta chain was documented in a study of technical replicates of blood from a few donors. The data were produced by immunoSEQ multiplex PCR, yet TCRdb's version contains in-frame clones alone and is incomplete. The sample records roughly 72,000 clones, 95% to 98% being singletons. V lost 2 bases to trimming and J lost 0 bases, with 6 bases between them. Germline CDR1 and CDR2: SEHNR and FQNEAQ (reference sequence). The CDR3 contains 14 residues. Sequencing input: T cells isolated from PBMCs. This TCR was sampled from a human donor in good health. This sequence joins TRBV7-9 and TRBJ2-3; D is uncertain. CDR3 DNA: TGTGCCAGCAGCTTAAGCTCTAGCACAGATACGCAGTATTTT. It yields the protein CASSLSSSTDTQYF.